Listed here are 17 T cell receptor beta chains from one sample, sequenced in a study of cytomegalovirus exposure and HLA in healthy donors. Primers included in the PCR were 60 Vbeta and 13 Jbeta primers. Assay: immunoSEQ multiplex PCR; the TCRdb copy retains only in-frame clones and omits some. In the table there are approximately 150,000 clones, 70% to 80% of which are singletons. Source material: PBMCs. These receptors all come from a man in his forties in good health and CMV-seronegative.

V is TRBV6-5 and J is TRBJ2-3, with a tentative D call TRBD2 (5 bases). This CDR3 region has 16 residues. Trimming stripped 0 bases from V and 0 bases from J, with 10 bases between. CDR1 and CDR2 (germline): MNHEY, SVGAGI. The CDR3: CASSYSWRVSTDTQYF. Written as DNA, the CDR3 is TGTGCCAGCAGTTACTCCTGGCGGGTGAGCACAGATACGCAGTATTTT.

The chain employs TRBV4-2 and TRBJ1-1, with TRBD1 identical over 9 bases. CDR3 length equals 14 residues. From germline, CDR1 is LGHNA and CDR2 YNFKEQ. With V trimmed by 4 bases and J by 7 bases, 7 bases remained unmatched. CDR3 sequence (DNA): TGTGCCAGCAGCCCAGCAATGGACAGGGGTGAAGCTTTCTTT. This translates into CASSPAMDRGEAFF.

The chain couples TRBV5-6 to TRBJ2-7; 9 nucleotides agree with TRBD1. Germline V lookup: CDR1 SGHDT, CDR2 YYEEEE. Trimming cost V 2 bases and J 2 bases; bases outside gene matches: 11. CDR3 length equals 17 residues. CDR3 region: CASSFISSGTGTYEQYF. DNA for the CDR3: TGTGCCAGCAGCTTTATCTCCTCTGGGACAGGGACCTACGAGCAGTACTTC.

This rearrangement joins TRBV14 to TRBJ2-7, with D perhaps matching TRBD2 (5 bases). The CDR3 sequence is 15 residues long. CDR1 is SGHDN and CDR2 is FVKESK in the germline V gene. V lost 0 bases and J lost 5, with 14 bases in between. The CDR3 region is CASSQDLMLAHEQYF. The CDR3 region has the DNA TGTGCCAGCAGCCAAGATCTAATGCTAGCCCACGAGCAGTACTTC.

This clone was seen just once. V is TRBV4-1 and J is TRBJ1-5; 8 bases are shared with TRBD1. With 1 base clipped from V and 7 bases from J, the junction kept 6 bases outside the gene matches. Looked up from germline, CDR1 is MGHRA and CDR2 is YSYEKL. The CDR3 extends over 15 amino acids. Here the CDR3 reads CASSQVWTGRQPQHF. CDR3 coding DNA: TGCGCCAGCAGCCAAGTTTGGACAGGGAGACAGCCCCAGCATTTT.

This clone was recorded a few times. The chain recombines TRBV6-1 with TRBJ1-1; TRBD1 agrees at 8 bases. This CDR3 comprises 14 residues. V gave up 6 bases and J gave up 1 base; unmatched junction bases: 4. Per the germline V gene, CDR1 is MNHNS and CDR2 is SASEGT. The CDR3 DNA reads TGTGCCAGCAGCGCCGGGACAGGGAACACTGAAGCTTTCTTT. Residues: CASSAGTGNTEAFF.

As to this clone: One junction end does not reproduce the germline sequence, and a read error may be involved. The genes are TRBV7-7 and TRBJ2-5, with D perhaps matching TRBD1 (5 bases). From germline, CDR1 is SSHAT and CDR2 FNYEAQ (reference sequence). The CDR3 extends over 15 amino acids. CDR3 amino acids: CASSLGLAGLETQYF. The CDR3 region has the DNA TGTGCTAGCAGCTTAGGCCTGGCAGGGTTAGAGACCCAGTACTTC.

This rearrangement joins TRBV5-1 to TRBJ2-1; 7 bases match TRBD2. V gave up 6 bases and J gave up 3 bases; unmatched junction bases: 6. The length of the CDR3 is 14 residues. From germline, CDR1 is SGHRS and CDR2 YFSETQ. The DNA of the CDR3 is TGCGCCAGCATTCCGGGGGAGGGCTACAATGAGCAGTTCTTC. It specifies CASIPGEGYNEQFF.

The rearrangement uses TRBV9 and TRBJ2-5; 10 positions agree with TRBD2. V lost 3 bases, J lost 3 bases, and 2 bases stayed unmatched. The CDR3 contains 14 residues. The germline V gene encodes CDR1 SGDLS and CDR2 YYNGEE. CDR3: CASSATSGEETQYF. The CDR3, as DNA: TGTGCCAGCAGCGCAACTAGCGGGGAAGAGACCCAGTACTTC. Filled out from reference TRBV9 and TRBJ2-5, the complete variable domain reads DSGVTQTPKHLITATGQRVTLRCSPRSGDLSVYWYQQSLDQGLQFLIQYYNGEERAKGNILERFSAQQFPDLHSELNLSSLELGDSALYFCASSATSGEETQYFGPGTRLLVL.

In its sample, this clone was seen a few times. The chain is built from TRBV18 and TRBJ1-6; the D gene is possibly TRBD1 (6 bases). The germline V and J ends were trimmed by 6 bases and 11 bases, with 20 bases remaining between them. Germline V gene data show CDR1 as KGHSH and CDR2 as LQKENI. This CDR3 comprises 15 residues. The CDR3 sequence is CASSKQGLTETPLHF. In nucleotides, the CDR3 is TGTGCCAGCTCCAAACAGGGCTTGACTGAAACACCCCTCCACTTT.

CDR3 sequence (DNA): TGTGCCAGCAGCTTACTTGGGACAGAGAACACTGAAGCTTTCTTT. Protein product: CASSLLGTENTEAFF. The chain recombines TRBV7-2 with TRBJ1-1, with 7 bases aligning to TRBD1. This CDR3 comprises 15 residues. Trimming at V came to 2 bases and at J to 1 base, leaving 4 bases not matched to a gene. The germline V gene encodes CDR1 SGHTA and CDR2 FQGNSA.

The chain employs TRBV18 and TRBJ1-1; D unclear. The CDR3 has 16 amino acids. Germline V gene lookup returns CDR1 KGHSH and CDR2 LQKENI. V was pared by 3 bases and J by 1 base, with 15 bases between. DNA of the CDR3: TGTGCCAGCTCACCGACAAACTCTTGGGCGAACACTGAAGCTTTCTTT. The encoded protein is CASSPTNSWANTEAFF.

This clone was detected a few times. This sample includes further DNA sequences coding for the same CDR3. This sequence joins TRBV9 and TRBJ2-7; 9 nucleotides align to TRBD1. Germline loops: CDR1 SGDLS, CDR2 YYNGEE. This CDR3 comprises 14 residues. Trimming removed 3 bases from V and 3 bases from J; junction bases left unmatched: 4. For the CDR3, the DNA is TGTGCCAGCAGCGGACAGGGGGTAGGCTACGAGCAGTACTTC. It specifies CASSGQGVGYEQYF.

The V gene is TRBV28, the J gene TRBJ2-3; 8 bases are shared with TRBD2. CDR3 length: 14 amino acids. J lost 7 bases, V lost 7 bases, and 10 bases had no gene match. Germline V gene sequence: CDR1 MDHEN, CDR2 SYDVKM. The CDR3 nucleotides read TGTGCCAGCACCGAGCGGGGGACCCTAAATACGCAGTATTTT. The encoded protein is CASTERGTLNTQYF.

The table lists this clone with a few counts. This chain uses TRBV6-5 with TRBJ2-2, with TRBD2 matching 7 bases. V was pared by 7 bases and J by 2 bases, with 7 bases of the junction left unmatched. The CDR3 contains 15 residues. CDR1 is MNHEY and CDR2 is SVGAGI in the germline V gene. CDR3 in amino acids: CASTGGRINTGELFF. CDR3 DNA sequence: TGTGCCAGCACGGGGGGACGGATAAACACCGGGGAGCTGTTTTTT.

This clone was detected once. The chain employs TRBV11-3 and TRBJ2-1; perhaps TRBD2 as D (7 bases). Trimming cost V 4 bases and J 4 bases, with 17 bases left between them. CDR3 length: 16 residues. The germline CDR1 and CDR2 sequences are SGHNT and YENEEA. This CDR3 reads CASSSATGGRYNEQFF. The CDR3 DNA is TGTGCCAGCAGCTCCGCCACCGGGGGGCGTTACAATGAGCAGTTCTTC. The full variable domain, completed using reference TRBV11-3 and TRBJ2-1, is EAGVVQSPRYKIIEKKQPVAFWCNPISGHNTLYWYLQNLGQGPELLIRYENEEAVDDSQLPKDRFSAERLKGVDSTLKIQPAELGDSAVYLCASSSATGGRYNEQFFGPGTRLTVL.

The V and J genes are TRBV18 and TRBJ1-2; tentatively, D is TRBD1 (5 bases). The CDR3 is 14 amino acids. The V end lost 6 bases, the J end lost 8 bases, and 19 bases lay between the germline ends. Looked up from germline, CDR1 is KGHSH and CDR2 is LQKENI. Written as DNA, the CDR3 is TGTGCCAGCTCCGTTTCGGGGGAGAATGGGGGCTACACCTTC. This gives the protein CASSVSGENGGYTF.